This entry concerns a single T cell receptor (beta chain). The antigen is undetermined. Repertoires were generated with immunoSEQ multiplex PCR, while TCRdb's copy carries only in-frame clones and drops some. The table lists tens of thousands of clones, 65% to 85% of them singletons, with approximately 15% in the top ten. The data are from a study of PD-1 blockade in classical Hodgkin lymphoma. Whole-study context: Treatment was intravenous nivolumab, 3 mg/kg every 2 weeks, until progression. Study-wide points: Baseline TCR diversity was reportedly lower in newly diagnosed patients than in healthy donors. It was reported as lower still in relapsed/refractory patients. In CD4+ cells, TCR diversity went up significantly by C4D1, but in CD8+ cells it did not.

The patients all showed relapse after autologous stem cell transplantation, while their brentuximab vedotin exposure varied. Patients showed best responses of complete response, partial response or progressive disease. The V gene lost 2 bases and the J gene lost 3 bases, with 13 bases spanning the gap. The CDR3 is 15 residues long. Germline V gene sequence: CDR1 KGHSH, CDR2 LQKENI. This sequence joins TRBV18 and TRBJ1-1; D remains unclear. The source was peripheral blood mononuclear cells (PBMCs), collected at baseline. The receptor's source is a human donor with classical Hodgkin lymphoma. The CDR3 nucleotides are TGTGCCAGCTCACCATCGGGTGACAAACACACTGAAGCTTTCTTT. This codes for CASSPSGDKHTEAFF.